This T cell receptor (beta chain) was found in a study of CD8+ T cells in alopecia areata. About the research overall: A regimen of oral tofacitinib, 5 to 10 mg twice daily, was given to treated patients.

Alopecia areata patients had lesional scalp punch biopsies and peripheral blood taken from them. It was cDNA, reverse transcribed from extracted RNA, that served as the sequencing template. TCRdb's copy holds only in-frame clones and misses some; the assay was immunoSEQ multiplex PCR. This table has about 150,000 clones, 45% to 55% appearing once. V lost 6 bases and J 0 bases, leaving 16 bases between the germline ends. Germline V gives CDR1 MNHNY, CDR2 SVGAGI (reference sequence). CDR3 size: 16 residues. Overall study findings and caveats: Higher clonality than in normal scalp was seen in lesional scalp, especially alopecia totalis/universalis. Relative to mice, TCR sharing across patients was less clear, a difference possibly HLA-related.

In the case of this clone: Its antigen is undetermined.

The receptor comes from a human donor with alopecia areata. The chain couples TRBV6-6 to TRBJ2-3; a weak D match, TRBD1 (5 bases). The specimen was CD8+ T cells sorted from blood, collected at week 0. The CDR3 coding sequence is TGTGCCAGCAGCTTCCCGCAGGACACCAGCACAGATACGCAGTATTTT. Residues: CASSFPQDTSTDTQYF.